Listed below are T cell receptor beta chains from one sample, sequenced in a study of Ad26.COV2.S vaccination and SARS-CoV-2 variants. Profiled with immunoSEQ multiplex PCR; TCRdb holds only in-frame clones, not every one. The repertoire includes 200,000 to 300,000 clones, around 88% of them detected once, and about 2.8% sits in the top ten. Sequencing was performed on peripheral blood, taken in a trial of Ad26.COV2.S vaccine versus placebo. The receptors were gathered from a person between 18 and 60 years old who received the Ad26.COV2.S COVID-19 vaccine or a placebo. The CDR3 runs from the conserved cysteine through the conserved F or W. Fields, in order: D gene, V gene, clone size, J gene, CDR3 protein, CDR3 DNA. D genes are given only for firm matches. Not every row has a clone size; where given, it reads once, few, many or a size class.

D gene: NA
V gene: TRBV27
clone size: NA
J gene: TRBJ2-1
CDR3 protein: CASSLSSGEKYNEQFF
CDR3 DNA: TGTGCCAGCAGTTTATCGTCAGGGGAAAAGTACAATGAGCAGTTCTTC

D gene: NA
V gene: TRBV30
clone size: NA
J gene: TRBJ2-6
CDR3 protein: CASLGGSGANVLTF
CDR3 DNA: TGTGCCTCGTTGGGGGGCTCTGGGGCCAACGTCCTGACTTTC

D gene: NA
V gene: TRBV29-1
clone size: NA
J gene: TRBJ2-2
CDR3 protein: CSVEHNTGELFF
CDR3 DNA: TGCAGCGTTGAACACAATACCGGGGAGCTGTTTTTT

D gene: NA
V gene: TRBV5-5
clone size: NA
J gene: TRBJ2-5
CDR3 protein: CASSFAGGQETQYF
CDR3 DNA: TGTGCCAGCAGCTTCGCGGGCGGACAAGAGACCCAGTACTTC

D gene: TRBD2
V gene: TRBV27
clone size: once
J gene: TRBJ2-1
CDR3 protein: CASSLWGPSGSYEQFF
CDR3 DNA: TGTGCCAGCAGTTTATGGGGCCCTAGCGGGAGCTATGAGCAGTTCTTC

D gene: TRBD2
V gene: TRBV9
clone size: NA
J gene: TRBJ2-5
CDR3 protein: CASSPVPLAGGETQYF
CDR3 DNA: TGTGCCAGCAGCCCCGTCCCACTAGCGGGAGGAGAGACCCAGTACTTC

D gene: NA
V gene: TRBV9
clone size: NA
J gene: TRBJ2-7
CDR3 protein: CASSAALGRNEQYF
CDR3 DNA: TGTGCCAGCAGCGCGGCCCTAGGGAGGAACGAGCAGTACTTC

D gene: NA
V gene: TRBV7-9
clone size: once
J gene: TRBJ1-2
CDR3 protein: CASSAYTGYGYTF
CDR3 DNA: TGTGCCAGCAGCGCTTACACCGGGTATGGCTACACCTTC

D gene: NA
V gene: TRBV6-1
clone size: NA
J gene: TRBJ1-4
CDR3 protein: CASSEAPAGREKLFF
CDR3 DNA: TGTGCCAGCAGTGAAGCTCCTGCGGGGCGGGAAAAACTGTTTTTT

D gene: NA
V gene: TRBV27
clone size: NA
J gene: TRBJ1-2
CDR3 protein: CASSLSVGYRNYGYTF
CDR3 DNA: TGTGCCAGCAGTTTATCGGTGGGGTATCGGAACTATGGCTACACCTTC

D gene: NA
V gene: TRBV12-3/TRBV12-4
clone size: NA
J gene: TRBJ1-1
CDR3 protein: CASSWTENTEAFF
CDR3 DNA: TGTGCCAGCAGCTGGACAGAGAACACTGAAGCTTTCTTT

D gene: NA
V gene: TRBV5-4
clone size: NA
J gene: TRBJ1-6
CDR3 protein: CASSSARGVNSPLHF
CDR3 DNA: TGTGCCAGCAGCTCCGCGAGGGGCGTGAATTCACCCCTCCACTTT

D gene: TRBD1
V gene: TRBV7-3
clone size: NA
J gene: TRBJ1-2
CDR3 protein: CASSQGQGDGYTF
CDR3 DNA: TGTGCCAGCAGCCAGGGACAGGGGGATGGCTACACCTTC

D gene: NA
V gene: TRBV2
clone size: NA
J gene: TRBJ2-7
CDR3 protein: CASSVKAGTYEQYF
CDR3 DNA: TGTGCCAGCAGTGTGAAGGCGGGGACCTACGAGCAGTACTTC

D gene: NA
V gene: TRBV7-3
clone size: once
J gene: TRBJ2-6
CDR3 protein: CASSLWTPSGANVLTF
CDR3 DNA: TGTGCCAGCAGCCTCTGGACTCCCTCTGGGGCCAACGTCCTGACTTTC

D gene: NA
V gene: TRBV9
clone size: NA
J gene: TRBJ2-2
CDR3 protein: CASSVEGGANTGELFF
CDR3 DNA: TGTGCCAGCAGCGTAGAGGGTGGGGCGAACACCGGGGAGCTGTTTTTT

D gene: NA
V gene: TRBV9
clone size: NA
J gene: TRBJ1-5
CDR3 protein: CASSVAAGRAPQHF
CDR3 DNA: TGTGCCAGCAGCGTGGCAGCAGGACGAGCGCCCCAGCATTTT

D gene: NA
V gene: TRBV7-2
clone size: few
J gene: TRBJ2-7
CDR3 protein: CASSLSGGTGSYEQYF
CDR3 DNA: TGTGCCAGCAGCTTAAGCGGTGGAACGGGCTCCTACGAGCAGTACTTC

D gene: NA
V gene: TRBV7-6
clone size: NA
J gene: TRBJ1-3
CDR3 protein: CASSRSGPLSSGNTIYF
CDR3 DNA: TGTGCCAGCAGCCGATCGGGACCGCTGAGCTCTGGAAACACCATATATTTT

D gene: TRBD2
V gene: TRBV6-6
clone size: NA
J gene: TRBJ2-5
CDR3 protein: CASSALAGARETQYF
CDR3 DNA: TGTGCCAGCAGTGCTCTAGCGGGAGCTAGGGAGACCCAGTACTTC

D gene: TRBD1
V gene: TRBV6-5
clone size: once
J gene: TRBJ2-3
CDR3 protein: CASTLRGRTTDTQYF
CDR3 DNA: TGTGCCAGCACCCTCAGGGGGCGTACCACAGATACGCAGTATTTT

D gene: TRBD1
V gene: TRBV4-1
clone size: NA
J gene: TRBJ2-7
CDR3 protein: CASSISGTGAYEQYF
CDR3 DNA: TGCGCCAGCAGCATATCCGGGACAGGAGCCTACGAGCAGTACTTC

D gene: NA
V gene: TRBV27
clone size: few
J gene: TRBJ2-7
CDR3 protein: CASSFGIYREQYF
CDR3 DNA: TGTGCCAGCAGCTTTGGGATTTATCGCGAGCAGTACTTC

D gene: NA
V gene: TRBV12-3/TRBV12-4
clone size: NA
J gene: TRBJ1-3
CDR3 protein: CASSLPGNTIYF
CDR3 DNA: TGTGCCAGCAGTCTGCCTGGAAACACCATATATTTT

D gene: NA
V gene: TRBV5-1
clone size: NA
J gene: TRBJ1-1
CDR3 protein: CASSLEGLPNTEAFF
CDR3 DNA: TGCGCCAGCAGCTTGGAGGGACTCCCGAACACTGAAGCTTTCTTT

D gene: NA
V gene: TRBV7-8
clone size: NA
J gene: TRBJ1-2
CDR3 protein: CASTSLGLYGYTF
CDR3 DNA: TGTGCCAGCACCAGCCTGGGGCTCTATGGCTACACCTTC

D gene: NA
V gene: TRBV18
clone size: NA
J gene: TRBJ2-1
CDR3 protein: CASSLPGRYNEQFF
CDR3 DNA: TGTGCCAGCTCACTGCCGGGACGATACAATGAGCAGTTCTTC

D gene: NA
V gene: TRBV14
clone size: NA
J gene: TRBJ2-2
CDR3 protein: CASSFGHPNTGELFF
CDR3 DNA: TGTGCCAGCAGCTTCGGACACCCGAACACCGGGGAGCTGTTTTTT

D gene: NA
V gene: TRBV25-1
clone size: NA
J gene: TRBJ1-1
CDR3 protein: CASSEWAGEAQEAFF
CDR3 DNA: TGTGCCAGCAGTGAATGGGCAGGGGAGGCCCAGGAGGCTTTCTTT

D gene: NA
V gene: TRBV14
clone size: NA
J gene: TRBJ2-3
CDR3 protein: CASSQAIDTQYF
CDR3 DNA: TGTGCCAGCAGCCAAGCAATAGATACGCAGTATTTT

D gene: NA
V gene: TRBV15
clone size: NA
J gene: TRBJ2-7
CDR3 protein: CATSREDHYEQYF
CDR3 DNA: TGTGCCACCAGCAGAGAGGACCACTACGAGCAGTACTTC

D gene: NA
V gene: TRBV27
clone size: NA
J gene: TRBJ1-2
CDR3 protein: CASSRARAGSNYGYTF
CDR3 DNA: TGTGCCAGCAGCCGCGCCCGAGCAGGGTCTAATTATGGCTACACCTTC

D gene: TRBD2
V gene: TRBV7-9
clone size: NA
J gene: TRBJ2-3
CDR3 protein: CASSFSGGPPDTQYF
CDR3 DNA: TGTGCCAGCAGCTTTTCGGGGGGGCCCCCAGATACGCAGTATTTT

D gene: TRBD2
V gene: TRBV7-8
clone size: NA
J gene: TRBJ2-2
CDR3 protein: CASSFTSGGAVGGTGELFF
CDR3 DNA: TGTGCCAGCAGCTTTACTAGCGGGGGGGCCGTAGGAGGAACCGGGGAGCTGTTTTTT

D gene: NA
V gene: TRBV2
clone size: NA
J gene: TRBJ2-1
CDR3 protein: CASSELGAGAYNEQFF
CDR3 DNA: TGTGCCAGCAGTGAGTTGGGGGCCGGCGCCTACAATGAGCAGTTCTTC

D gene: NA
V gene: TRBV4-1
clone size: NA
J gene: TRBJ2-2
CDR3 protein: CASSQTRDSYHGELFF
CDR3 DNA: TGCGCCAGCAGCCAGACCCGGGACTCTTACCACGGGGAGCTGTTTTTT

D gene: TRBD2
V gene: TRBV7-2
clone size: NA
J gene: TRBJ2-3
CDR3 protein: CASSLSTASGVRDTQYF
CDR3 DNA: TGTGCCAGCAGCTTGTCGACCGCCAGCGGGGTCCGGGATACGCAGTATTTT

D gene: TRBD1
V gene: TRBV4-1
clone size: NA
J gene: TRBJ1-6
CDR3 protein: CASSQGGTGKYNSPLHF
CDR3 DNA: TGCGCCAGCAGCCAAGGTGGGACAGGGAAATATAATTCACCCCTCCACTTT

D gene: NA
V gene: TRBV11-1
clone size: NA
J gene: TRBJ2-5
CDR3 protein: CASSLSTGPGETQYF
CDR3 DNA: TGTGCCAGCAGCTTATCGACTGGCCCGGGGGAGACCCAGTACTTC

D gene: NA
V gene: TRBV19
clone size: NA
J gene: TRBJ2-1
CDR3 protein: CASNRDGSYNEQFF
CDR3 DNA: TGTGCCAGTAACCGGGACGGCTCCTACAATGAGCAGTTCTTC

D gene: TRBD1
V gene: TRBV18
clone size: once
J gene: TRBJ2-5
CDR3 protein: CASSPPGRDSQETQYF
CDR3 DNA: TGTGCCAGCTCACCACCAGGCAGGGACAGCCAAGAGACCCAGTACTTC

D gene: TRBD1
V gene: TRBV5-1
clone size: once
J gene: TRBJ1-2
CDR3 protein: CASSPRSVTGGQGYGYTF
CDR3 DNA: TGCGCCAGCAGCCCTAGGTCGGTGACAGGGGGCCAAGGCTATGGCTACACCTTC

D gene: TRBD1
V gene: TRBV5-6
clone size: NA
J gene: TRBJ1-2
CDR3 protein: CASSRQGQGTSGYTF
CDR3 DNA: TGTGCCAGCAGCCGCCAGGGACAGGGGACCTCTGGCTACACCTTC

D gene: TRBD2
V gene: TRBV4-1
clone size: NA
J gene: TRBJ2-3
CDR3 protein: CASSRREGQAGSTDTQYF
CDR3 DNA: TGCGCCAGCAGCCGCCGTGAGGGTCAAGCGGGAAGCACAGATACGCAGTATTTT

D gene: NA
V gene: TRBV10-3
clone size: NA
J gene: TRBJ1-1
CDR3 protein: CAISERSENTEAFF
CDR3 DNA: TGTGCCATCAGTGAAAGGTCGGAGAACACTGAAGCTTTCTTT

D gene: NA
V gene: TRBV3-1/TRBV3-2
clone size: NA
J gene: TRBJ1-5
CDR3 protein: CASSQRTVSNQPQHF
CDR3 DNA: TGTGCCAGCAGCCAAAGGACAGTTAGCAATCAGCCCCAGCATTTT

D gene: TRBD1
V gene: TRBV5-1
clone size: NA
J gene: TRBJ2-7
CDR3 protein: CASSLRGQISEQYF
CDR3 DNA: TGCGCCAGCAGCTTAAGGGGACAGATCAGCGAGCAGTACTTC

D gene: NA
V gene: TRBV21-1
clone size: NA
J gene: TRBJ2-7
CDR3 protein: CATPVARQGSYEQYF
CDR3 DNA: TGTGCTACGCCTGTCGCGAGACAGGGCTCCTACGAGCAGTACTTC

D gene: NA
V gene: TRBV25-1
clone size: once
J gene: TRBJ1-2
CDR3 protein: CASSEAGNYGYTF
CDR3 DNA: TGTGCCAGCAGTGAAGCCGGTAACTATGGCTACACCTTC

D gene: NA
V gene: TRBV15
clone size: NA
J gene: TRBJ1-1
CDR3 protein: CATSSGRGHTEAFF
CDR3 DNA: TGTGCCACCAGTTCGGGACGGGGGCACACTGAAGCTTTCTTT

D gene: NA
V gene: TRBV5-4
clone size: NA
J gene: TRBJ1-4
CDR3 protein: CASSLDRQTEKLFF
CDR3 DNA: TGTGCCAGCAGCTTAGACAGACAAACTGAAAAACTGTTTTTT

D gene: NA
V gene: TRBV7-2
clone size: NA
J gene: TRBJ2-7
CDR3 protein: CASSASGSPYEQYF
CDR3 DNA: TGTGCCAGCAGCGCTTCGGGGTCGCCCTACGAGCAGTACTTC

D gene: NA
V gene: TRBV9
clone size: NA
J gene: TRBJ2-3
CDR3 protein: CASSVNSASTDTQYF
CDR3 DNA: TGTGCCAGCAGCGTAAATAGCGCTAGCACAGATACGCAGTATTTT

D gene: NA
V gene: TRBV6-6
clone size: NA
J gene: TRBJ1-5
CDR3 protein: CASSFGQSNQPQHF
CDR3 DNA: TGTGCCAGCAGCTTCGGACAAAGCAATCAGCCCCAGCATTTT

D gene: TRBD1
V gene: TRBV7-9
clone size: NA
J gene: TRBJ1-4
CDR3 protein: CASSLNFGQGSVEKLFF
CDR3 DNA: TGTGCCAGCAGCTTAAATTTTGGACAGGGGTCTGTTGAAAAACTGTTTTTT

D gene: TRBD1
V gene: TRBV15
clone size: NA
J gene: TRBJ1-2
CDR3 protein: CATSRDLGDRGHGYTF
CDR3 DNA: TGTGCCACCAGCAGAGATCTTGGGGACAGGGGACATGGCTACACCTTC

D gene: TRBD1
V gene: TRBV12-3/TRBV12-4
clone size: few
J gene: TRBJ1-2
CDR3 protein: CASSWTGMGYTF
CDR3 DNA: TGTGCCAGCAGTTGGACAGGGATGGGCTACACCTTC

D gene: TRBD2
V gene: TRBV11-3
clone size: NA
J gene: TRBJ2-1
CDR3 protein: CASSLGRGLAGYNEQFF
CDR3 DNA: TGTGCCAGCAGCTTAGGCCGAGGACTAGCGGGATACAATGAGCAGTTCTTC

D gene: TRBD1
V gene: TRBV6-5
clone size: few
J gene: TRBJ1-4
CDR3 protein: CASNRQGRNEKLFF
CDR3 DNA: TGTGCCAGCAACCGACAGGGCCGGAATGAAAAACTGTTTTTT